This TCR beta chain was obtained from a study of cytomegalovirus exposure and HLA in healthy donors (dated by TCRdb to between 2016 and 2019). For the study in its entirety: According to a later analysis, the roughly 120 validation repertoires were produced on the same platform as the 666 repertoires of the first cohort. The study aimed to test whether signatures of past pathogen exposure could be identified by cataloging public T cell receptors. A separate validation cohort of roughly 130 different subjects was used in addition to the roughly 700-subject first cohort. To predict cytomegalovirus infection status, the study combined high-throughput TCR immunosequencing, statistical association of individual TCRs with disease status, and machine learning. What the authors observed across the whole study: The authors suggested that the approach could potentially be generalized to other disease states and immunological phenotypes. Across donors, most TCR sequences were observed very rarely, whereas some public TCRs were present in many individuals. In vitro tests confirmed that three of the cytomegalovirus-associated TCR beta chains recognize cytomegalovirus antigens. The classifier was reported to diagnose cytomegalovirus status with high specificity and sensitivity in both the original cohort and the validation cohort. The study listed around 160 TCR beta chains as associated with cytomegalovirus. The validation cohort had no HLA typing available for a later analysis, so co-occurrence within that cohort was assessed over all 120 or so repertoires. Of the cluster scores, about 94% were above 0 in a later analysis, which found that TCRs clustered in the first cohort also tended to co-occur in the 130 or so validation repertoires.

Library prep was done by the immunoSEQ multiplex PCR assay. Per the authors' processing: A statistical classification framework was developed to diagnose cytomegalovirus status using the catalog of TCR beta chain sequences. TCRdb took this table from immuneACCESS and kept in-frame rearrangements with V and J called. Such tables lack part of the clones; where checked against another copy, unresolved V genes explain under half of the gap, and the rest is unexplained. That table supplies the V and J calls and clone size; D and trimming were determined from the DNA. Counted in this sample were 90,000 to 140,000 clones; 70% to 90% of them appeared once. The ten largest make up about 4% of the sample. Donors formed part of the validation cohort, which comprised 120 or so subjects and was distinct from the first cohort of under 800 subjects. The germline V gene specifies SGHTA as CDR1 and FQGNSA as CDR2. V and J are truncated by 1 base and 5 bases respectively, leaving an intervening sequence of 6 bases. From its cysteine to its phenylalanine, the CDR3 spans 14 amino acids. Just the 42-base CDR3 DNA is kept, in frame starting at base 1.

Concerning this clone: Its antigen remains unidentified. No much larger clone exists at a distance of one base, and base qualities are not known.

The clonotype originates from a woman aged 18-35 years in good health and CMV-seropositive. The chain links TRBV7-2 with TRBJ1-6; the D gene assignment is ambiguous. The sample consisted of PBMCs. The base sequence is TGTGCCAGCAGCTTAGGGGCTAATAATTCACCCCTCCACTTT. This yields the protein CASSLGANNSPLHF.